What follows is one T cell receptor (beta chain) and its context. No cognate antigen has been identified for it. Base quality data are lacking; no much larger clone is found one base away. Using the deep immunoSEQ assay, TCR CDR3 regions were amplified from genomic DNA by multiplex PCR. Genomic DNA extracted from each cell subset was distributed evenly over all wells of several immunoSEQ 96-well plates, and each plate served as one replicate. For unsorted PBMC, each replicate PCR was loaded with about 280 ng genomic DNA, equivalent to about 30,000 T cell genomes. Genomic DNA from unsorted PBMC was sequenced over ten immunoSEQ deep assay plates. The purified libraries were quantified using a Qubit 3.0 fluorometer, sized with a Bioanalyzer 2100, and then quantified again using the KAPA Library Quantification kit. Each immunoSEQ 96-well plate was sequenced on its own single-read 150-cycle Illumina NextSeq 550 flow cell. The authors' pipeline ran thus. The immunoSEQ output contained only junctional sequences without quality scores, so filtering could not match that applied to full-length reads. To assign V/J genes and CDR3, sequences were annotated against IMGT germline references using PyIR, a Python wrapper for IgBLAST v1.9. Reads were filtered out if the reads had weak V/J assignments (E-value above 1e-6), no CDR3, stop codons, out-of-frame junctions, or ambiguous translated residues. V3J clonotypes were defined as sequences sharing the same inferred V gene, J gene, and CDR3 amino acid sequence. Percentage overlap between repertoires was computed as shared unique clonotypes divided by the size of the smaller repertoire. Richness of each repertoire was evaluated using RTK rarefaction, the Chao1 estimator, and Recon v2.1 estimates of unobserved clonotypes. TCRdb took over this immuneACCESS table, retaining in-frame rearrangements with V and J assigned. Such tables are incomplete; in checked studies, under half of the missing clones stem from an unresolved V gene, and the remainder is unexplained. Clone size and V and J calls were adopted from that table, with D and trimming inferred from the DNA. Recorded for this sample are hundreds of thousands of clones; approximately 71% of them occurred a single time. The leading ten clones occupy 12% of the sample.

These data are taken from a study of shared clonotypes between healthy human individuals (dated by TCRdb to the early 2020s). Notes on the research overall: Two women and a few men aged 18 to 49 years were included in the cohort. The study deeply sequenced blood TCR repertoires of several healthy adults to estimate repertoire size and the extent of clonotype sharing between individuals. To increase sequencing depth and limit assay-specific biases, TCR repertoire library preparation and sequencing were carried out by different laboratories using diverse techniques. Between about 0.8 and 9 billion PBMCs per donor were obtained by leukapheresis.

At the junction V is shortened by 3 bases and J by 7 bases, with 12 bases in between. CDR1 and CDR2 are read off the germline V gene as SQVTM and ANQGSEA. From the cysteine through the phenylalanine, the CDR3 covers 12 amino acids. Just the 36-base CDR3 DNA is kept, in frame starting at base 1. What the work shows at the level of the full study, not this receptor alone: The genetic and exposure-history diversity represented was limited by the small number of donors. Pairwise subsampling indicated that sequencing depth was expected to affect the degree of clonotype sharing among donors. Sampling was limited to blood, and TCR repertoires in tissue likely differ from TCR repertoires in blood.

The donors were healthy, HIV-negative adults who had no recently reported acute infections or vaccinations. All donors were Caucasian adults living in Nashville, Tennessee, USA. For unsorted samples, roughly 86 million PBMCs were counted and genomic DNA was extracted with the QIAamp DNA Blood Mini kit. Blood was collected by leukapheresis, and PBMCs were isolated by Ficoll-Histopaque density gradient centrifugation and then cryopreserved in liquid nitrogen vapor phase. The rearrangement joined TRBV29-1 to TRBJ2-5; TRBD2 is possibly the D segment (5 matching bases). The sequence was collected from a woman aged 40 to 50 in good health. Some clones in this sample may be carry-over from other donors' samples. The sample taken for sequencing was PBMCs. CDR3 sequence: CSVDQVEGTQYF. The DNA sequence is TGCAGCGTTGATCAGGTCGAGGGGACCCAGTACTTC.